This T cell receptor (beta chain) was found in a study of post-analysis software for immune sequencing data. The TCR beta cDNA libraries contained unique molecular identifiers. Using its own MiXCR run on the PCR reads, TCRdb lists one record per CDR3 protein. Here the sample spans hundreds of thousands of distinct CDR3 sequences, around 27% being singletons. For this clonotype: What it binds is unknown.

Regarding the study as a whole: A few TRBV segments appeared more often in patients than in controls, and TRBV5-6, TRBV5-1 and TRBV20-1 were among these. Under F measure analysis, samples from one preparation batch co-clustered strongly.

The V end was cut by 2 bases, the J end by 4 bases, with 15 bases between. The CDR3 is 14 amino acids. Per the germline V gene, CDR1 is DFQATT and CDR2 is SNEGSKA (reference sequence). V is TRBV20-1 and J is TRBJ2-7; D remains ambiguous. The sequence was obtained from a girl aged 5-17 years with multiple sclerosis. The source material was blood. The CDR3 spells CSARRLEYPYEQYF. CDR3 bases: TGCAGTGCTAGACGGCTAGAGTACCCTTACGAGCAGTACTTC.